A selection of T cell receptor beta chains follows, all from one sample in a study of regulatory T cells in long-lasting Graves disease. From the multiplex PCR reads, TCRdb called clonotypes with MiXCR, one entry per CDR3 protein. The sample holds over 250,000 distinct CDR3 sequences, around a fifth seen once. Sequenced material: peripheral blood mononuclear cells (PBMCs), taken when the disease was refractory, from a patient treated with antithyroid drugs. The receptor source for this set is a female donor with Graves disease. The CDR3 runs from the conserved cysteine through the conserved F or W. A D gene is named only where the DNA matches it firmly. Size tells how often a clone was seen (once, few, many) or the class of an expanded clone, and some rows leave it out.

-	TRBJ2-7	many	TRBV11-2	CASRGDSVYEQYF	TGTGCCAGCAGAGGGGACTCCGTCTACGAGCAGTACTTC
-	TRBJ1-5	-	TRBV30	CAWTRDNQPQHF	TGTGCCTGGACCCGGGACAACCAGCCCCAGCATTTT
TRBD1	TRBJ2-5	-	TRBV2	CASSAGTAKETQYF	TGTGCCAGCAGTGCTGGGACAGCCAAAGAGACCCAGTACTTC
TRBD1	TRBJ2-7	-	TRBV28	CASSLSYRGDEQYF	TGTGCCAGCAGTTTAAGTTACAGGGGAGACGAGCAGTACTTC
TRBD1	TRBJ2-3	many	TRBV2	CASRTGMASTDTQYF	TGTGCCAGCAGGACAGGGATGGCTAGCACAGATACGCAGTATTTT
-	TRBJ1-5	few	TRBV19	CASSNQGRDQPQHF	TGTGCCTCCAGTAATCAGGGGCGCGATCAGCCCCAGCATTTT
-	TRBJ1-1	few	TRBV27	CASSLPGLSAEAFF	TGTGCCAGCAGTTTACCGGGTTTGTCCGCTGAAGCTTTCTTT
-	TRBJ1-4	-	TRBV9	CASSSGGVVEKLFF	TGTGCCAGCAGCTCAGGAGGGGTTGTAGAAAAACTGTTTTTT
-	TRBJ1-1	-	TRBV19	CASSTPDTNTEAFF	TGTGCCAGTAGTACCCCGGACACGAACACTGAAGCTTTCTTT
TRBD1	TRBJ1-4	many	TRBV20-1	CSARAGTAFNEKLFF	TGCAGTGCTAGGGCTGGGACAGCCTTTAATGAAAAACTGTTTTTT
-	TRBJ2-5	few	TRBV29-1	CSAKGERGQETQYF	TGCAGCGCAAAAGGAGAGCGAGGGCAAGAGACCCAGTACTTC
-	TRBJ1-2	few	TRBV10-3	CAISVGIGYTF	TGTGCCATCAGTGTAGGGATTGGCTACACCTTC
-	TRBJ2-1	many	TRBV30	CAWSLLYNEQFF	TGTGCCTGGAGTCTTCTTTACAATGAGCAGTTCTTC
TRBD2	TRBJ2-6	few	TRBV27	CASGGLAGGSALSGANVLTF	TGTGCCAGCGGGGGACTAGCGGGAGGGTCCGCCCTCTCTGGGGCCAACGTCCTGACTTTC
-	TRBJ1-5	-	TRBV4-2	CASSQGRTFPNQPQHF	TGTGCCAGCAGCCAAGGCCGGACATTCCCGAATCAGCCCCAGCATTTT
TRBD2	TRBJ2-3	-	TRBV20-1	CSEAMAGAHTDTQYF	TGCAGTGAGGCCATGGCGGGAGCCCACACAGATACGCAGTATTTT
TRBD1	TRBJ2-5	-	TRBV6-2/TRBV6-3	CASSYRGRQETQYF	TGTGCCAGCAGTTACAGGGGGCGCCAAGAGACCCAGTACTTC
-	TRBJ1-2	many	TRBV28	CASSVGGDGNYGYTF	TGTGCCAGCAGTGTAGGCGGGGATGGGAACTATGGCTACACCTTC
-	TRBJ1-1	many	TRBV28	CASRDPMAKNTEAFF	TGTGCCAGCAGAGACCCAATGGCTAAGAACACTGAAGCTTTCTTT
-	TRBJ2-7	-	TRBV20-1	CSARGELAESEQYF	TGCAGTGCTAGAGGTGAACTAGCTGAGAGCGAGCAGTACTTC
-	TRBJ2-7	few	TRBV6-2/TRBV6-3	CASSFFRSYEQYF	TGTGCCAGCAGTTTCTTCAGATCCTACGAGCAGTACTTC
-	TRBJ2-7	many	TRBV20-1	CSARDHEGAYEQYF	TGCAGTGCTAGAGATCATGAGGGAGCCTACGAGCAGTACTTC
-	TRBJ2-7	-	TRBV19	CASSIFHRPTYEQYF	TGTGCCAGTAGTATTTTTCACAGGCCTACCTACGAGCAGTACTTC
TRBD1	TRBJ2-4	many	TRBV5-1	CASSPRTGGLYIQYF	TGCGCCAGCAGCCCACGGACAGGGGGCTTGTACATTCAGTACTTC
-	TRBJ2-5	-	TRBV6-1	CASSPGRSLSTQYF	TGTGCCAGCAGTCCGGGACGGAGCTTATCCACCCAGTACTTC
TRBD1	TRBJ2-3	-	TRBV7-9	CASRRQGGTDTQYF	TGTGCCAGCAGAAGACAGGGAGGCACAGATACGCAGTATTTT
TRBD2	TRBJ2-1	-	TRBV2	CASSDSTSGYSEQFF	TGTGCCAGCAGTGACTCAACTAGCGGTTACAGTGAGCAGTTCTTC
-	TRBJ2-3	few	TRBV7-2	CASSLPGEQYF	TGTGCCAGCAGCCTGCCGGGGGAGCAGTATTTT
-	TRBJ2-5	few	TRBV3-1	CASSWQGNQETQYF	TGTGCCAGCAGCTGGCAGGGGAACCAAGAGACCCAGTACTTC
-	TRBJ1-3	-	TRBV7-2	CASSLDLNPGNTIYF	TGTGCCAGCAGCTTAGACCTTAATCCGGGAAACACCATATATTTT
TRBD1	TRBJ1-2	many	TRBV28	CASSPDRAYGYTF	TGTGCCAGCAGCCCCGACAGGGCCTATGGCTACACCTTC
-	TRBJ1-1	-	TRBV7-9	CASSLAIGQRNTEAFF	TGTGCCAGCAGCTTAGCGATAGGACAGAGGAACACTGAAGCTTTCTTT
-	TRBJ2-7	-	TRBV12-3/TRBV12-4	CASTIAGATYEQYF	TGTGCCAGCACTATAGCCGGGGCCACCTACGAGCAGTACTTC
-	TRBJ2-5	-	TRBV9	CASSLTGQREETQYF	TGTGCCAGCAGTTTAACGGGACAGCGGGAGGAGACCCAGTACTTC
-	TRBJ2-7	many	TRBV7-2	CASSDRSGSYEQYF	TGTGCCAGCAGCGATCGTAGCGGCTCCTACGAGCAGTACTTC